This TCR beta chain appears in the sequencing data of a study of OX40 agonist ivuxolimab in advanced cancers. The wider study: In this trial design, patients received ivuxolimab intravenously at 0.01 to 10 mg/kg every 2 weeks. Overall study results and limits: CD4+ and CD8+ T cells in blood underwent clonal expansion by week 6 at 0.1 to 3.0 mg/kg. Expanded clones tended on average to be more numerous among CD8+ T cells than CD4+.

The CDR3 has 13 residues. V dropped 6 bases and J dropped 4 bases, with 12 bases sitting between them. Per germline, CDR1 MDHEN and CDR2 SYDVKM. Profiling relied on immunoSEQ multiplex PCR, and the TCRdb table lists in-frame clones only, not all of them. The data contain over 50,000 clones, roughly 90% of them seen just once; the ten biggest clones take up 15% to 20%. On this clone: Its antigen remains unidentified.

This chain joins TRBV28 and TRBJ1-2; D ambiguous. This TCR was recovered from an adult with an advanced solid tumor such as melanoma, head and neck, liver or kidney cancer. The sample in question was CD4+ or CD8+ T cells sorted from blood, obtained in a trial of the OX40 agonist ivuxolimab. This CDR3 reads CASSPRVGYGYTF. Here the CDR3 DNA reads TGTGCCAGCAGCCCGCGGGTCGGCTATGGCTACACCTTC.